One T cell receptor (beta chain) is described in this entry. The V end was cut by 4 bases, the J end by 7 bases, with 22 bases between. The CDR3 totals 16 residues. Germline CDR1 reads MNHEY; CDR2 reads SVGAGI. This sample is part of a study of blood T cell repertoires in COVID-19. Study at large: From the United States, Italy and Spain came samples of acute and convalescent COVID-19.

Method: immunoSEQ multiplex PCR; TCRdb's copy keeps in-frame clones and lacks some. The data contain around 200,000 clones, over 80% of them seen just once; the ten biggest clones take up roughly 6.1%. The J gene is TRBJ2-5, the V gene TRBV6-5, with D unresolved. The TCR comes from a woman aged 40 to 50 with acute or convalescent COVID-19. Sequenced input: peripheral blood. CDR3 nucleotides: TGTGCCAGCAGTTCGGCCCTGTTAGCCGATGCTAGGACCCAGTACTTC. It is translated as CASSSALLADARTQYF.